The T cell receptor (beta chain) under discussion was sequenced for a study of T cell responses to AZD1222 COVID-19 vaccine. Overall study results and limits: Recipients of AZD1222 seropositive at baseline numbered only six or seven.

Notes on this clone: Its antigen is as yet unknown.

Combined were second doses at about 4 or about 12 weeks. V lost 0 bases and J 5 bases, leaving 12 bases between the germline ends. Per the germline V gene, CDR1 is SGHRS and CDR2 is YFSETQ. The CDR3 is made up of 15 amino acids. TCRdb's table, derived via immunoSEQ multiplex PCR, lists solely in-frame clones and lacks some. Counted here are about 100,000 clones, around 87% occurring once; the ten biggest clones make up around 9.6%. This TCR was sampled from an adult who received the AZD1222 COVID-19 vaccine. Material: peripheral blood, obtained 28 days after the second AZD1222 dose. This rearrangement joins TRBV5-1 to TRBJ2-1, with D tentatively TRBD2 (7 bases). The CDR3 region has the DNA TGCGCCAGCAGCTTGGAACGGGGGGCGCACAATGAGCAGTTCTTC. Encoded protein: CASSLERGAHNEQFF.